The sequence of this T cell receptor (beta chain) was determined in a study of human T cells and chemical hapten exposure. Across the whole study: Per-sample variation in TCR yield stemmed mainly from small pooled library volume differences.

The time point here: healthy volunteer bleed at 2 weeks. RNA extraction used unfractionated whole blood as the source of total RNA. Overall study results and limits: TCRs at a frequency above 1 in 1000 stayed unchanged with DPC sensitization.

Details on this clonotype: The antigen is unknown.

Within the library, unique molecular identifiers were attached to each individual cDNA molecule. In the original analysis: Ranging from about 20,000 to 700,000, TCR counts per sample had a median value of approximately 95,000. TCRdb reprocessed the RACE reads via MiXCR and lists one record per CDR3 protein. The V and J calls were determined by TCRdb, not by the authors. The table records tens of thousands of distinct CDR3 sequences, 7% to 8.5% of them present only once. CDR1 is MNHNY and CDR2 is SVGAGI in the germline V gene (reference sequence). The germline V and J ends were trimmed by 4 bases and 1 base, with 10 bases remaining between them. This CDR3 is built from 14 residues.

The rearrangement uses TRBV6-6 and TRBJ1-1; D gene ambiguous. The source of this sequence is a human donor in good health. Some clones in this sample may be carry-over from other donors' samples. Sequencing used whole blood. CDR3 nucleotide sequence: TGTGCCAGCAGTTGGGGAGGCGCGAACACTGAAGCTTTCTTT. Residues: CASSWGGANTEAFF.